This TCR beta chain was obtained from a study of T cell responses to AZD1222 COVID-19 vaccine. Study details: Analyses pooled second doses at about 4 or about 12 weeks. Findings and limits, study-wide: Distributed over spike, vaccine-associated CD4 TCRs predominated at 160-218 and 743-854. The repertoires were collected only after the peak T cell response. White British ancestry dominated among donors, who included more females, and clonal diversity was possibly underestimated.

This CDR3 is built from 13 residues. V gave up 3 bases and J gave up 10 bases, with 14 bases separating them. Germline lookup yields CDR1 SGDLS and CDR2 YYNGEE. A word on this clone: Its antigen is unidentified.

Using immunoSEQ multiplex PCR, the repertoire was profiled, and TCRdb retains in-frame clones only, with some absent. This repertoire shows fewer than 130,000 clones, about 87% found once; its top ten account for over 1.5%. The chain uses TRBV9 and TRBJ2-4; D is undetermined. The sequencing used peripheral blood, collected on day 0 of AZD1222 vaccination. The source of this sequence is an adult in good health. The CDR3 loop reads CASSGADGNIQYF. CDR3 bases: TGTGCCAGCAGCGGTGCCGACGGAAATATTCAGTACTTC.